The rows below give T cell receptor beta chains drawn from one sample of a study of OX40 agonist ivuxolimab in advanced cancers. Some clones are missing from TCRdb's copy, which holds only in-frame ones; the method was immunoSEQ multiplex PCR. The table records about 46,000 clones, over 75% of them present only once. The sequences come from CD4+ or CD8+ T cells sorted from blood, collected in a trial of the OX40 agonist ivuxolimab. These receptors came from an adult with an advanced solid tumor such as melanoma, head and neck, liver or kidney cancer. Each CDR3 is given with its conserved first and last residue. Each record gives: V gene, D gene, clone size, J gene, CDR3 DNA, CDR3 protein. D genes are given only for firm matches. A clone size is listed for some rows: how often the clone was seen (once, few, many), or a class if it is expanded.

TRBV4-1	TRBD1	once	TRBJ2-5	TGCGCCAGTAAGCGTACACTGACAGGGCGAGAGACCCAGTACTTC	CASKRTLTGRETQYF
TRBV7-9	.	.	TRBJ2-2	TGTGCCAGCAGCTCAATGTCGGTGATTTACACCGGGGAGCTGTTTTTT	CASSSMSVIYTGELFF
TRBV25-1	.	.	TRBJ2-5	TGTGCCAGCAGTGAATTGGGGGAGGCCCGCCAAGAGACCCAGTACTTC	CASSELGEARQETQYF
TRBV7-9	.	.	TRBJ2-4	TGTGCCAGCAGCTTAGAAATCGGGAACATTCAGTACTTC	CASSLEIGNIQYF
TRBV7-7	.	.	TRBJ2-7	TGTGCTAGCAGCTCCACGACAGGCTACGAGCAGTACTTC	CASSSTTGYEQYF
TRBV7-8	.	.	TRBJ2-1	TGTGCCAGCAGCGGAACCGGCACTAGTTACAATGAGCAGTTCTTC	CASSGTGTSYNEQFF
TRBV5-6	TRBD1	.	TRBJ1-1	TGTGCCAGCAGCGAGGGACAGATGAACACTGAAGCTTTCTTT	CASSEGQMNTEAFF
TRBV9	.	.	TRBJ2-7	TGTGCCAGCAGCGTAGGCAGTACCGCCTACGAGCAGTACTTC	CASSVGSTAYEQYF
TRBV6-6	TRBD2	.	TRBJ2-7	TGTGCCAGCAGTTACACCAAACCCGGGGGGGAGCAGTACTTC	CASSYTKPGGEQYF
TRBV13	.	once	TRBJ2-5	TGTGCCAGCAGCTTAGGAGGGCAAGAGACCCAGTACTTC	CASSLGGQETQYF
TRBV27	TRBD1	.	TRBJ1-5	TGTGCCAGCAGGGACGGGACAGGGCATTACAATCAGCCCCAGCATTTT	CASRDGTGHYNQPQHF
TRBV4-1	.	.	TRBJ2-3	TGCGCCAGCAGCCAATGGCTAGCCGGGGATACGCAGTATTTT	CASSQWLAGDTQYF
TRBV7-2	.	.	TRBJ2-1	TGTGCCAGCAGCTTAGCACCCCGAGGGGGATATGGCAATGAGCAGTTCTTC	CASSLAPRGGYGNEQFF
TRBV4-3	.	.	TRBJ2-1	TGCGCCAGCAGCCTCGGGGGAGCTAGCGATTGGAATGAGCAGTTCTTC	CASSLGGASDWNEQFF
TRBV18	TRBD1	.	TRBJ2-3	TGTGCCAGCTCACCACCAGACAGGGGAGGAGATACGCAGTATTTT	CASSPPDRGGDTQYF
TRBV28	TRBD1	.	TRBJ2-7	TGTGCCAGCAGTCCCCACAGGGGGACCTACTACGAGCAGTACTTC	CASSPHRGTYYEQYF
TRBV5-1	.	.	TRBJ1-1	TGCGCCAGCAGCTTAACGGGGTCTAACACTGAAGCTTTCTTT	CASSLTGSNTEAFF
TRBV30	TRBD2	.	TRBJ2-3	TGTGCCGGACACACCGGGACTAGCGCTACAGATACGCAGTATTTT	CAGHTGTSATDTQYF
TRBV4-1	TRBD1	medium-sized	TRBJ1-2	TGCGCCAGCAGCCAGGCTGCCGGGACAGGGGGCGCAGGTGGCTACACCTTC	CASSQAAGTGGAGGYTF
TRBV19	.	few	TRBJ1-1	TGTGCCAGTAGTAAAGGTGTTGAAGCTTTCTTT	CASSKGVEAFF
TRBV5-6	TRBD1	once	TRBJ1-2	TGTGCCAGCAGCCCGGGACAGCACGGCTACACCTTC	CASSPGQHGYTF
TRBV4-1	.	once	TRBJ1-1	TGCGCCAGCAGCCAAGATCCGGGGAGTCAAGGCACTGAAGCTTTCTTT	CASSQDPGSQGTEAFF
TRBV29-1	.	.	TRBJ2-4	TGCAGCGTTGAGAGTGCAGGGGTAATTCAGTACTTC	CSVESAGVIQYF
TRBV7-9	TRBD1	.	TRBJ1-5	TGTGCCAGCAGCGGGACAGGGAGGAATCAGCCCCAGCATTTT	CASSGTGRNQPQHF
TRBV9	.	.	TRBJ1-3	TGTGCCAGCAGCCCAGGGGATTACTCTGGAAACACCATATATTTT	CASSPGDYSGNTIYF
TRBV18	.	.	TRBJ2-7	TGTGCCAGCTCAGCCCCACTGGGGCTACAATACGAGCAGTACTTC	CASSAPLGLQYEQYF
TRBV27	.	.	TRBJ2-1	TGTGCCAGCAAAGGTGGCGATGAGCAGTTCTTC	CASKGGDEQFF
TRBV6-4	.	.	TRBJ2-2	TGTGCCAGCAGTCTACAGAACACCGGGGAGCTGTTTTTT	CASSLQNTGELFF
TRBV29-1	TRBD1	.	TRBJ1-1	TGCAGCGTTGGGGGACAGACCTTGATGAACACTGAAGCTTTCTTT	CSVGGQTLMNTEAFF
TRBV5-4	.	.	TRBJ1-2	TGTGCCACCTCCGAAGAAATGACGGGTATCTATGGCTACACCTTC	CATSEEMTGIYGYTF
TRBV6-5	TRBD2	.	TRBJ2-1	TGTGCCAGCAGTTATCTTCTAGCGGGAGCCTACAATGAGCAGTTCTTC	CASSYLLAGAYNEQFF
TRBV4-3	TRBD2	once	TRBJ2-1	TGCGCCAGCAGCCGCGGACTAGCGGGAGTCTACAATGAGCAGTTCTTC	CASSRGLAGVYNEQFF
TRBV6-5	TRBD1	once	TRBJ1-1	TGTGCCAGCAAAACAGGGGGTGAAGCTTTCTTT	CASKTGGEAFF
TRBV27	.	.	TRBJ2-7	TGTGCCAGCAGTTTTCTTTCTGGTTCCCCTATCTCCTACGAGCAGTACTTC	CASSFLSGSPISYEQYF
TRBV7-6	TRBD2	.	TRBJ2-7	TGTGCCAGCAGCCAGCCTCTGGGGGGAGGGCCGTTTCCCTACGAGCAGTACTTC	CASSQPLGGGPFPYEQYF
TRBV9	.	.	TRBJ2-7	TGTGCCAGCAGCGCAGGAGGAAAGCGCCCATTCTACGAGCAGTACTTC	CASSAGGKRPFYEQYF
TRBV10-3	TRBD1	.	TRBJ1-2	TGTGCCATCAGTGAGCTAGGGGACAGGGAAGTTCATGGCTACACCTTC	CAISELGDREVHGYTF
TRBV2	.	.	TRBJ2-5	TGTGCCAGCAGTGAAACAGCCGGGACCGACATGTGGACCCAGTACTTC	CASSETAGTDMWTQYF
TRBV14	.	.	TRBJ1-2	TGTGCCAGCAGCCAAGATGTCGGGGGCCTTGGCTACACCTTC	CASSQDVGGLGYTF
TRBV15	.	once	TRBJ2-1	TGTGCCACCAGCTATCTTCGGGGAAACAATGAGCAGTTCTTC	CATSYLRGNNEQFF